This is a list of T cell receptor beta chains from one sample in a study of OX40 agonist ivuxolimab in advanced cancers. Sequencing used immunoSEQ multiplex PCR; TCRdb keeps in-frame clones, though not all of them. Altogether around 97,000 clones are present, roughly nine tenths being singletons, with the ten largest covering 5.5%. The sample in question was CD4+ or CD8+ T cells sorted from blood, obtained in a trial of the OX40 agonist ivuxolimab. All receptors come from an adult with an advanced solid tumor such as melanoma, head and neck, liver or kidney cancer. CDR3s include the opening cysteine and the closing phenylalanine or tryptophan. Each record gives: D gene, J gene, clone size, V gene, CDR3 protein, CDR3 DNA. D genes are given only for firm matches. The size field is filled for only some rows; it gives once, few, many or a size class.

>TRBD2|TRBJ2-7|-|TRBV7-3
CASSLRTSGIGVQYF
TGTGCCAGCAGCTTAAGGACTAGCGGGATAGGGGTGCAGTACTTC
>-|TRBJ1-1|-|TRBV11-2
CASSLDKGPGREAFF
TGTGCCAGCAGCTTAGATAAAGGGCCGGGGAGGGAAGCTTTCTTT
>TRBD2|TRBJ2-3|-|TRBV2
CASSDRRGGQATQYF
TGTGCCAGCAGTGACCGGCGGGGGGGCCAAGCTACGCAGTATTTT
>TRBD1|TRBJ1-4|-|TRBV7-9
CASSSFQGGTNEKLFF
TGTGCCAGCAGCTCATTCCAGGGGGGAACTAATGAAAAACTGTTTTTT
>TRBD1|TRBJ1-2|-|TRBV7-2
CASSSGTVGYGYTF
TGTGCCAGCAGCTCCGGGACAGTCGGCTATGGCTACACCTTC
>-|TRBJ2-2|-|TRBV9
CASSVEGPTGELFF
TGTGCCAGCAGCGTAGAGGGTCCAACCGGGGAGCTGTTTTTT
>-|TRBJ1-5|once|TRBV5-8
CASSLGLRGVNRSQHF
TGTGCCAGCAGCTTGGGGCTACGCGGTGTCAATCGATCCCAGCATTTT
>-|TRBJ2-3|-|TRBV7-9
CASEGERDTQYF
TGTGCCAGCGAGGGGGAGAGAGATACGCAGTATTTT
>-|TRBJ2-7|-|TRBV29-1
CSAAPQLVGEQYF
TGCAGCGCGGCGCCGCAGCTAGTCGGCGAGCAGTACTTC
>-|TRBJ2-2|-|TRBV2
CASSPIHPSNTGELFF
TGTGCCAGCAGTCCAATCCATCCTTCGAACACCGGGGAGCTGTTTTTT
>-|TRBJ2-1|-|TRBV9
CASSVNLGDEQFF
TGTGCCAGCAGCGTAAATTTGGGGGATGAGCAGTTCTTC
>-|TRBJ2-3|-|TRBV11-1
CASSLGPRSTDTQYF
TGTGCCAGCAGCTTAGGACCCCGTAGCACAGATACGCAGTATTTT
>-|TRBJ1-1|-|TRBV6-5
CASSYSPGNNHGAFF
TGTGCCAGCAGTTACTCACCAGGGAACAACCACGGAGCTTTCTTT
>TRBD2|TRBJ2-2|-|TRBV6-1
CASNLAGGVSGELFF
TGTGCCAGCAATCTAGCGGGAGGGGTATCCGGGGAGCTGTTTTTT
>TRBD1|TRBJ1-1|-|TRBV7-8
CASSFKGTGNTEAFF
TGTGCCAGCAGCTTCAAGGGGACAGGCAACACTGAAGCTTTCTTT
>TRBD2|TRBJ2-7|-|TRBV7-3
CASSTGLAGVNEQYF
TGTGCCAGCAGCACGGGACTAGCGGGAGTGAACGAGCAGTACTTC
>-|TRBJ2-1|-|TRBV10-3
CAISLGLNEQFF
TGTGCCATCAGTTTGGGACTTAATGAGCAGTTCTTC
>-|TRBJ1-3|once|TRBV6-1
CASSGLQGRNTIYF
TGTGCCAGCAGTGGGCTACAAGGCCGAAACACCATATATTTT
>TRBD2|TRBJ2-1|-|TRBV18
CASSPGSGLASSSYNEQFF
TGTGCCAGCTCACCTGGAAGTGGACTAGCGTCAAGCTCCTACAATGAGCAGTTCTTC
>TRBD2|TRBJ2-1|-|TRBV5-1
CASSLAFASGSTSYNEQFF
TGCGCCAGCAGCTTGGCCTTTGCTAGCGGGAGTACGTCCTACAATGAGCAGTTCTTC
>-|TRBJ2-1|-|TRBV7-2
CASSLMVGGQFF
TGTGCCAGCAGCCTTATGGTGGGGGGACAGTTCTTC
>-|TRBJ1-3|-|TRBV6-5
CASSYGSTKYTIYF
TGTGCCAGCAGTTATGGCAGTACTAAGTACACCATATATTTT
>-|TRBJ2-7|-|TRBV7-8
CASSLYGGPSEQYF
TGTGCCAGCAGCTTGTACGGGGGGCCAAGTGAGCAGTACTTC
>-|TRBJ2-7|-|TRBV7-9
CASSFLEEQYF
TGTGCCAGCAGCTTCTTAGAAGAGCAGTACTTC
>-|TRBJ2-7|once|TRBV4-1
CASSQGRGPRANEQYF
TGCGCCAGCAGCCAAGGGCGGGGACCCAGGGCCAACGAGCAGTACTTC
>TRBD2|TRBJ2-1|-|TRBV28
CASSLQVGGRAYTVKQFF
TGTGCCAGCAGCTTACAGGTGGGCGGGAGGGCCTACACGGTGAAGCAGTTCTTC
>TRBD2|TRBJ2-2|-|TRBV7-7
CASSYGVVAGRVVTGELFF
TGTGCTAGCAGCTACGGCGTGGTAGCGGGTCGTGTGGTGACCGGGGAGCTGTTTTTT
>TRBD1|TRBJ1-2|-|TRBV30
CAWSPDRGHGYTF
TGTGCCTGGAGCCCCGACAGGGGGCACGGCTACACCTTC
>-|TRBJ1-4|-|TRBV4-1
CASSQVNNEKLFF
TGCGCCAGCAGCCAAGTAAATAACGAAAAACTGTTTTTT
>-|TRBJ1-1|-|TRBV6-5
CASSFAGGNTEAFF
TGTGCCAGCAGTTTTGCCGGAGGGAACACTGAAGCTTTCTTT
>TRBD2|TRBJ2-3|few|TRBV18
CASSVTGLAGAGTDTQYF
TGTGCCAGCTCTGTTACGGGACTAGCGGGAGCTGGCACAGATACGCAGTATTTT
>-|TRBJ1-3|few|TRBV6-5
CASSYGGSGNTIYF
TGTGCCAGCAGTTACGGCGGCTCTGGAAACACCATATATTTT
>-|TRBJ2-2|-|TRBV19
CASSIKGPGELFF
TGTGCCAGTAGTATAAAAGGGCCCGGGGAGCTGTTTTTT
>-|TRBJ1-2|medium-sized|TRBV27
CASSLYGTNLNYGYTF
TGTGCCAGCAGTTTATATGGAACTAACCTTAACTATGGCTACACCTTC
>TRBD2|TRBJ2-5|-|TRBV10-3
CAISESGTTADF
TGTGCCATCAGTGAGTCTGGGACTACCGCCGACTTC
>-|TRBJ1-1|-|TRBV6-5
CASSYGGRPMNTEAFF
TGTGCCAGCAGTTACGGGGGTAGGCCAATGAACACTGAAGCTTTCTTT
>-|TRBJ1-1|once|TRBV10-1
CASSATGIGTEAFF
TGCGCCAGCAGTGCGACAGGAATTGGCACTGAAGCTTTCTTT
>-|TRBJ1-1|few|TRBV2
CASSELGTGTEAFF
TGTGCCAGCAGTGAATTGGGCACAGGCACTGAAGCTTTCTTT
>TRBD1|TRBJ1-1|-|TRBV13
CASSLNRGNKNTEAFF
TGTGCCAGCAGCCTTAACAGGGGGAATAAGAACACTGAAGCTTTCTTT
>TRBD1|TRBJ2-1|once|TRBV11-3
CASSQGGYLSEQFF
TGTGCCAGCAGCCAAGGGGGCTATTTGAGTGAGCAGTTCTTC
>TRBD1|TRBJ1-1|-|TRBV4-1
CASSRGTGGGGEAFF
TGCGCCAGCAGCCGGGGGACAGGGGGAGGCGGGGAAGCTTTCTTT
>TRBD2|TRBJ2-2|-|TRBV11-2
CASSQRPPSGGLTGELFF
TGTGCCAGCAGCCAACGGCCCCCTAGCGGGGGACTCACCGGGGAGCTGTTTTTT
>TRBD2|TRBJ2-1|-|TRBV19
CASTPGLAGGREQFF
TGTGCCAGTACCCCGGGACTAGCGGGGGGGAGGGAGCAGTTCTTC
>-|TRBJ1-1|-|TRBV19
CASGRGAEAFF
TGTGCCAGTGGCAGGGGCGCTGAAGCTTTCTTT
>TRBD1|TRBJ2-3|few|TRBV5-6
CASSLMGQGSSDTQYF
TGTGCCAGCAGCTTGATGGGACAGGGGAGTTCAGATACGCAGTATTTT
>TRBD2|TRBJ2-1|-|TRBV4-1
CASSQESGGADEQFF
TGCGCCAGCAGCCAAGAAAGCGGGGGGGCAGATGAGCAGTTCTTC
>-|TRBJ2-1|-|TRBV18
CASSRSPVNNEQFF
TGTGCCAGCTCACGATCCCCTGTAAACAATGAGCAGTTCTTC
>-|TRBJ1-1|-|TRBV4-3
CASGQDGEGENTEAFF
TGCGCCAGCGGCCAAGATGGGGAGGGGGAGAACACTGAAGCTTTCTTT
>TRBD2|TRBJ2-1|once|TRBV6-5
CASSAPSGGHNEQFF
TGTGCCAGCAGTGCCCCTAGCGGGGGGCATAATGAGCAGTTCTTC
>TRBD1|TRBJ1-6|few|TRBV6-5
CASSLQGARSPLHF
TGTGCCAGCAGTTTACAGGGGGCTCGGTCACCCCTCCACTTT
>-|TRBJ2-3|-|TRBV29-1
CSAAVDTQYF
TGCAGCGCTGCGGTCGATACGCAGTATTTT
>-|TRBJ2-2|-|TRBV11-2
CASSLGVNTGELFF
TGTGCCAGCAGCTTAGGCGTGAACACCGGGGAGCTGTTTTTT
>-|TRBJ2-5|-|TRBV5-1
CASSLYQETQYF
TGCGCCAGCAGCTTGTACCAAGAGACCCAGTACTTC
>TRBD1|TRBJ2-7|-|TRBV18
CASSPYTGGKNEQYF
TGTGCCAGCTCTCCATATACAGGGGGCAAAAACGAGCAGTACTTC
>-|TRBJ1-2|-|TRBV2
CASSETDRYPGYTF
TGTGCCAGCAGTGAAACCGACAGGTACCCTGGCTACACCTTC
>-|TRBJ2-7|-|TRBV27
CAIRGHYEQYF
TGTGCCATCCGGGGCCACTACGAGCAGTACTTC